The 17 T cell receptor beta chains given below trace back to one sample, sequenced in a study of chemoradiotherapy in HPV16-positive cancers. Data came from immunoSEQ multiplex PCR; TCRdb stores just in-frame clones and leaves some out. The table shows about 25,000 clones, with roughly 94% occurring only once. This specimen was acquired from a patient who underwent chemoradiotherapy. The receptor source for this set is a human donor with HPV-associated anogenital cancer.

V gene TRBV19 combines with J gene TRBJ1-6; 7 positions match TRBD1. CDR3 length: 15 residues. With 5 bases clipped from V and 3 bases from J, the junction kept 4 bases outside the gene matches. In germline, CDR1 is LNHDA, CDR2 SQIVND (reference sequence). The CDR3 sequence is CASSPGQNYNSPLHF. The CDR3 bases are TGTGCCAGTAGTCCGGGACAGAACTATAATTCACCCCTCCACTTT.

Only one count was recorded for this clone. The chain uses TRBV2 and TRBJ2-2; no clear D. V lost 7 bases to trimming and J lost 2 bases, with 11 bases between them. The germline V gene encodes CDR1 SNHLY and CDR2 FYNNEI. There are 14 residues in the CDR3. The CDR3 nucleotides read TGTGCCAGCAAAAGGACGGCCAACACCGGGGAGCTGTTTTTT. As protein: CASKRTANTGELFF.

This clone has a single count. The V gene is TRBV28, the J gene TRBJ1-5; D gene ambiguous. Trimming shortened V by 5 bases and J by 2 bases, and 13 bases separated the two germline ends. CDR1 is MDHEN and CDR2 is SYDVKM in the germline V gene. There are 15 residues in the CDR3. The CDR3 DNA follows: TGTGCCAGCAGTCGGGCGGGCATATGCAATCAGCCCCAGCATTTT. The encoded protein is CASSRAGICNQPQHF.

The chain recombines TRBV5-1 with TRBJ2-7; D perhaps matches TRBD1 (6 bases). The CDR3 is 16 residues long. The germline gives CDR1 SGHRS, CDR2 YFSETQ. The V gene lost 5 bases and the J gene lost 1 base, with 19 bases spanning the gap. The CDR3 here is CASSPGAGTTSYEQYF. For the CDR3, the DNA is TGCGCCAGCAGTCCCGGGGCCGGGACAACATCCTACGAGCAGTACTTC.

CDR3 in DNA: TGTGCCAGCTCACGCAACAACCCTAGCGGGCCGATTTACAATGAGCAGTTCTTC. Protein sequence: CASSRNNPSGPIYNEQFF. The rearrangement joins TRBV18 to TRBJ2-1; TRBD2 agrees at 8 bases. CDR3 size: 18 residues. The V and J ends lost 4 bases and 4 bases, in that order; junction bases with no gene match: 15. Germline CDR1 is KGHSH and CDR2 is LQKENI.

This clone has just one count. The rearrangement links TRBV2 to TRBJ2-2; tentatively, D is TRBD1 (7 bases). V was trimmed by 6 bases and J by 4 bases, leaving 15 bases between them. CDR1 and CDR2 (germline): SNHLY, FYNNEI. The CDR3 sequence is 15 residues long. This CDR3 reads CASRRDSTFTGELFF. The CDR3, as DNA: TGTGCCAGCAGGCGGGACAGCACTTTCACCGGGGAGCTGTTTTTT.

Regarding this clone: The same CDR3 also results from other DNA sequences found in this sample. V usage is TRBV7-9 and J usage is TRBJ1-5, with D hard to call. The CDR3 extends over 13 amino acids. Germline V gene sequence: CDR1 SEHNR, CDR2 FQNEAQ (reference sequence). V shed 5 bases and J shed 5 bases, with 10 bases lying between them. CDR3 amino acids: CASSLGGDQPQHF. The CDR3 bases are TGTGCCAGCAGCCTCGGTGGGGATCAGCCCCAGCATTTT.

The J gene is TRBJ2-3, the V gene TRBV7-2, with 7 bases identical to TRBD1. Germline V gene lookup returns CDR1 SGHTA and CDR2 FQGNSA. The CDR3 covers 13 residues. With 8 bases clipped from V and 3 bases from J, the junction kept 5 bases outside the gene matches. The CDR3 DNA is TGTGCCAGCCGACAGGGTGGGACAGATACGCAGTATTTT. It specifies CASRQGGTDTQYF.

V and J are TRBV7-7 and TRBJ1-5, with D perhaps TRBD1 (5 bases). V was cut by 2 bases and J by 2 bases, with 10 bases left in between. The CDR3 is made up of 15 amino acids. Germline loops: CDR1 SSHAT, CDR2 FNYEAQ (reference sequence). The CDR3 coding sequence is TGTGCCAGCAGCTTAATTCAGGGTGGCAATCAGCCCCAGCATTTT. This translates into CASSLIQGGNQPQHF.

This rearrangement joins TRBV6-1 to TRBJ2-5; weak D call: TRBD1 (6 bases). Germline loops: CDR1 MNHNS, CDR2 SASEGT. V was trimmed by 6 bases and J by 9 bases, leaving 14 bases between them. The CDR3 length is 12 residues. The CDR3 nucleotides read TGTGCCAGCAGCCAGGGGACGGCGGCCCAGTACTTC. Translation: CASSQGTAAQYF.

The rearrangement uses TRBV19 and TRBJ2-3; D might be TRBD1 or TRBD2, each matching 5 bases. V was shortened by 3 bases and J by 2 bases, with 9 bases between the two germline ends. Germline V gives CDR1 LNHDA, CDR2 SQIVND (reference sequence). This CDR3 is 14 amino acids long. CDR3 region: CASSIEGHTDTQYF. CDR3 DNA: TGTGCCAGTAGTATTGAGGGGCACACAGATACGCAGTATTTT.

This clone was counted a single time. Additional DNA sequences in this sample encode the identical CDR3. The chain joins TRBV19 to TRBJ1-5, with no clear D. The germline V gene encodes CDR1 LNHDA and CDR2 SQIVND (reference sequence). V was cut by 2 bases and J by 0 bases, with 5 bases left in between. The CDR3 sequence is 14 residues long. CDR3 in amino acids: CASSIWGSNQPQHF. The CDR3 nucleotides read TGTGCCAGTAGTATATGGGGTAGCAATCAGCCCCAGCATTTT. Combining the CDR3 with reference TRBV19 and TRBJ1-5 gives the whole variable domain DGGITQSPKYLFRKEGQNVTLSCEQNLNHDAMYWYRQDPGQGLRLIYYSQIVNDFQKGDIAEGYSVSREKKESFPLTVTSAQKNPTAFYLCASSIWGSNQPQHFGDGTRLSIL.

The chain carries TRBV27 and TRBJ2-7, with D perhaps matching TRBD2 (5 bases). Germline values: CDR1 MNHEY, CDR2 SMNVEV (reference sequence). V was pared by 2 bases and J by 5 bases, with 13 bases between. This CDR3 is 14 amino acids long. The CDR3 DNA reads TGTGCCAGCAGTTTAATTCCGGGGTACGACGAGCAGTACTTC. Translated: CASSLIPGYDEQYF.

There are a few counts of this clone. The chain is built from TRBV11-3 and TRBJ1-1; D remains ambiguous. This CDR3 is built from 13 residues. The V end was cut by 8 bases, the J end by 0 bases, with 10 bases between. Germline lookup yields CDR1 SGHNT and CDR2 YENEEA. In DNA form, the CDR3 reads TGTGCCAGCTCGCGGGAAGTGAACACTGAAGCTTTCTTT. Residues: CASSREVNTEAFF.

The rearrangement links TRBV4-2 to TRBJ2-7; the D call may be TRBD1 or TRBD2 (5 bases each). The CDR3 contains 16 residues. The germline V and J ends were trimmed by 0 bases and 3 bases, with 15 bases remaining between them. The V gene's germline CDR1 is LGHNA and CDR2 YNFKEQ. The CDR3 sequence: CASSQDSAGASYEQYF. For the CDR3, the DNA is TGTGCCAGCAGCCAAGATTCAGCCGGGGCCAGCTACGAGCAGTACTTC.

This chain joins TRBV5-1 and TRBJ1-2; D unresolved. This CDR3 spans 13 amino acids. Trimming shortened V by 4 bases and J by 2 bases, and 9 bases separated the two germline ends. CDR1 and CDR2 from the germline V gene are SGHRS and YFSETQ. The CDR3 DNA follows: TGCGCCAGCAGCGTCGATCCGAACTATGGCTACACCTTC. Its protein is CASSVDPNYGYTF.

The genes are TRBV6-6 and TRBJ2-7; 8 nucleotides align to TRBD1. The germline V gene has CDR1 MNHNY and CDR2 SVGAGI (reference sequence). There are 15 residues in the CDR3. Germline trimming cut 0 bases from V and 5 bases from J; bases unmatched to any gene: 6. The chain's CDR3 is CASSYSGTGLDEQYF. In DNA, the CDR3 is TGTGCCAGCAGTTACTCCGGGACAGGCCTCGACGAGCAGTACTTC.